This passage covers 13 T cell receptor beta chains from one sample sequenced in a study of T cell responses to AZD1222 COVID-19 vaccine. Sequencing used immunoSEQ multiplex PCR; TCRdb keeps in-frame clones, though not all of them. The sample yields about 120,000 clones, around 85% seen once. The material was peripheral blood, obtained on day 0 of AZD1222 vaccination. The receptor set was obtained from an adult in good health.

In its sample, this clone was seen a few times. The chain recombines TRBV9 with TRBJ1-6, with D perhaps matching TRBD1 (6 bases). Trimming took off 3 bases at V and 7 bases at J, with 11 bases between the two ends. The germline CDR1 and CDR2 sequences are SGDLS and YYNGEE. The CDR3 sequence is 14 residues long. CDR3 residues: CASSGNRGNSPLHF. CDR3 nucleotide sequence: TGTGCCAGCAGCGGGAATAGGGGGAATTCACCCCTCCACTTT.

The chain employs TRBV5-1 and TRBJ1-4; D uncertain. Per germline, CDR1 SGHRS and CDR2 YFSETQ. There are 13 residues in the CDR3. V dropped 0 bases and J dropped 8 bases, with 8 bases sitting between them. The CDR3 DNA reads TGCGCCAGCAGCTTGGGCGGCTCAGAAAAACTGTTTTTT. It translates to CASSLGGSEKLFF.

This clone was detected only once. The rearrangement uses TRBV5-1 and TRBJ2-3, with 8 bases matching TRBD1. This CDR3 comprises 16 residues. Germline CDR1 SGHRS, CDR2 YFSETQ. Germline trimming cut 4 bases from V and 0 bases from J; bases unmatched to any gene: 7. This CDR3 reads CASSLEDRASTDTQYF. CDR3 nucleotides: TGCGCCAGCAGCCTAGAGGACAGGGCTAGCACAGATACGCAGTATTTT.

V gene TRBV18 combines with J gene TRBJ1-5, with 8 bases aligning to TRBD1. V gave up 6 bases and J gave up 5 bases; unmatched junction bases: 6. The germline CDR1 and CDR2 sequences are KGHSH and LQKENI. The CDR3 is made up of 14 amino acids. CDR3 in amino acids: CASSSGGGDQPQHF. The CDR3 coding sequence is TGTGCCAGCTCTTCAGGGGGCGGGGATCAGCCCCAGCATTTT.

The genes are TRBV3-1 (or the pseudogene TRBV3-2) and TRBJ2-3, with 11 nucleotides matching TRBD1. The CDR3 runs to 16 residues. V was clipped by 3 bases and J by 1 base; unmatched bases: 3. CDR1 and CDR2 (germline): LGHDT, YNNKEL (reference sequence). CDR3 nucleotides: TGTGCCAGCAGCCAGAGGACAGGGGGCGGCACAGATACGCAGTATTTT. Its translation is CASSQRTGGGTDTQYF.

The DNA of the CDR3 is TGTGCCAGAAGCTTGGGACTGTATGAGGAACGGGCCTACGAGCAGTACTTC. Amino acid sequence: CARSLGLYEERAYEQYF. V and J are TRBV5-3 and TRBJ2-7; D is unclear. TRBV5-3 has ORF status, its function being uncertain. CDR3 size: 17 residues. V lost 0 bases and J 2 bases, leaving 18 bases between the germline ends.

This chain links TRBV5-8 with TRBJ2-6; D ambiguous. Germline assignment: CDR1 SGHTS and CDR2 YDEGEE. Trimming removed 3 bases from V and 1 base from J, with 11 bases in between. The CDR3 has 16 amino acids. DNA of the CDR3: TGTGCCAGCAGCTGGGCTTCGGGTTCTGGGGCCAACGTCCTGACTTTC. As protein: CASSWASGSGANVLTF.

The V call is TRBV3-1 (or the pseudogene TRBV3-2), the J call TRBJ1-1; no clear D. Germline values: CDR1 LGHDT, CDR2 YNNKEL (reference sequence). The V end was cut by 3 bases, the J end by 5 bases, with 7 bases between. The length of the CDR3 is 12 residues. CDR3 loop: CASSHKGTEAFF. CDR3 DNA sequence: TGTGCCAGCAGCCATAAAGGGACTGAAGCTTTCTTT.

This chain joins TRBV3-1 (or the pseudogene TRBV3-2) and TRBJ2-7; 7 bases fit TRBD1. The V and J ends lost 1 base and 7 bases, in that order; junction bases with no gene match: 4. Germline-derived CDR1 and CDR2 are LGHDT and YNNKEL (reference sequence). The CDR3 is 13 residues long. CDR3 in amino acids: CASSQGQGGEQYF. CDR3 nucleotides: TGTGCCAGCAGCCAAGGACAGGGTGGGGAGCAGTACTTC.

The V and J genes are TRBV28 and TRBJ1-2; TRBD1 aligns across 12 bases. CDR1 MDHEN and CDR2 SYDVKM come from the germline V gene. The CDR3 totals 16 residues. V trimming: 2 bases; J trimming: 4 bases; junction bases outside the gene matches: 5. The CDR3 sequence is CASSLLGTGGPYGYTF. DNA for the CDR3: TGTGCCAGCAGTTTACTCGGGACAGGGGGCCCCTATGGCTACACCTTC.

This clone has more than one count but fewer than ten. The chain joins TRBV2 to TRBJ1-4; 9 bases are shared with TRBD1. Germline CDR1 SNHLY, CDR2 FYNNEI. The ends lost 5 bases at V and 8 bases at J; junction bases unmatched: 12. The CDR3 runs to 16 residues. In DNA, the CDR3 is TGTGCCAGCAGTCCTTTTGAGACAGGGGGGAGGGAAAAACTGTTTTTT. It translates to CASSPFETGGREKLFF.

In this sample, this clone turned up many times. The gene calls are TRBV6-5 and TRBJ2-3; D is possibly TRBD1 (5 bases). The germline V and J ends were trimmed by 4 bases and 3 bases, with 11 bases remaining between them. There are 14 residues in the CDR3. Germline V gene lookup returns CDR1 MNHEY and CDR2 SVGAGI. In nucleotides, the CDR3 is TGTGCCAGCAGTTGGGGCTCGATAACAGATACGCAGTATTTT. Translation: CASSWGSITDTQYF.

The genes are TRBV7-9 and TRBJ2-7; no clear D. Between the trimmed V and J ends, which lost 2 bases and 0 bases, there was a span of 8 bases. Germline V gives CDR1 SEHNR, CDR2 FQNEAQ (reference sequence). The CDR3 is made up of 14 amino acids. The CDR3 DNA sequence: TGTGCCAGCAGCTTAATGGGCGGCTCCTACGAGCAGTACTTC. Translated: CASSLMGGSYEQYF.